The 14 T cell receptor beta chains presented below share a single source sample, sequenced in a study of blood T cell repertoires in COVID-19. Produced via immunoSEQ multiplex PCR; TCRdb's table is partial and in-frame only. Here the sample spans around 260,000 clones, 89% being singletons. The sequencing sample was made of peripheral blood. These receptors were collected from a woman aged 40 to 50 who had recovered from COVID-19.

The chain employs TRBV2 and TRBJ1-5, with unresolved D. The CDR3 contains 16 residues. Between the trimmed V and J ends, which lost 3 bases and 0 bases, there was a span of 12 bases. Germline-derived CDR1 and CDR2 are SNHLY and FYNNEI. The CDR3 sequence is CASSDGTEYSNQPQHF. As DNA, the CDR3 is TGTGCCAGCAGTGATGGCACAGAATATAGCAATCAGCCCCAGCATTTT.

The CDR3 sequence is CAIRNPDTEAFF. The CDR3 region has the DNA TGTGCCATCAGAAATCCCGACACTGAAGCTTTCTTT. The chain is built from TRBV10-3 and TRBJ1-1, with no clear D. Trimming left V 6 bases short and J 3 bases short, with 8 bases between. The CDR3 is 12 amino acids. The germline V gene has CDR1 ENHRY and CDR2 SYGVKD.

The chain has TRBV7-6 and TRBJ2-3; possibly TRBD1 for D (6 bases). The CDR3 extends over 19 amino acids. Trimming took 5 bases from V and 1 from J, leaving 25 bases between them. Looked up from germline, CDR1 is SGHVS and CDR2 is FNYEAQ. This CDR3 is CASSQFARRRGGGTDTQYF. In nucleotides, the CDR3 is TGTGCCAGCAGCCAATTTGCCCGACGCAGGGGTGGGGGCACAGATACGCAGTATTTT.

J is TRBJ2-5 and V is TRBV3-1 (or the pseudogene TRBV3-2); 8 bases are shared with TRBD2. The CDR3 extends over 16 amino acids. V trimming: 3 bases; J trimming: 1 base; junction bases outside the gene matches: 7. Germline CDR1 and CDR2: LGHDT and YNNKEL (reference sequence). CDR3 amino acids: CASSQTTSATQETQYF. The CDR3 DNA follows: TGTGCCAGCAGCCAGACGACTAGCGCAACCCAAGAGACCCAGTACTTC.

J is TRBJ2-7 and V is TRBV6-5, with D possibly being TRBD2 (5 bases). Trimming took 5 bases from V and 4 from J, leaving 15 bases between them. The CDR3 covers 14 residues. Germline V gives CDR1 MNHEY, CDR2 SVGAGI. The CDR3 here is CASSIRPSGYEQYF. The CDR3 nucleotides read TGTGCCAGCAGTATCAGACCGTCGGGATACGAGCAGTACTTC.

The chain recombines TRBV3-1 (or the pseudogene TRBV3-2) with TRBJ2-1; tentatively, D is TRBD1 (5 bases). Germline V lookup: CDR1 LGHDT, CDR2 YNNKEL (reference sequence). Between the trimmed V and J ends, which lost 4 bases and 9 bases, there was a span of 7 bases. The CDR3 is 11 residues long. DNA of the CDR3: TGTGCCAGCAGCCGGCAGGGTGAGCAGTTCTTC. It codes for CASSRQGEQFF.

The J gene is TRBJ2-7, the V gene TRBV7-2, with 13 bases matching TRBD2. J was trimmed by 2 bases and V by 6 bases; bases with no gene match: 4. Germline CDR1 SGHTA, CDR2 FQGNSA. The length of the CDR3 is 15 residues. For the CDR3, the DNA is TGTGCCAGCAGAGGAGGGACTAGCGGGACCTACGAGCAGTACTTC. It is translated as CASRGGTSGTYEQYF.

This clone was recorded at least ten times. The V and J genes are TRBV4-2 and TRBJ2-7; D remains ambiguous. In germline, CDR1 is LGHNA, CDR2 YNFKEQ. This CDR3 region has 16 residues. The V end lost 0 bases, the J end lost 0 bases, and 12 bases lay between the germline ends. The CDR3 bases are TGTGCCAGCAGCCAAGATTCGAGCGCCAGCTCCTACGAGCAGTACTTC. Translation: CASSQDSSASSYEQYF.

CDR3 DNA: TGCGCCAGCAGCCCCGTAGCTAGCCGCGACAATGAGCAGTTCTTC. Protein: CASSPVASRDNEQFF. V is TRBV4-1 and J is TRBJ2-1, with D maybe TRBD2 (5 bases). Germline loops: CDR1 MGHRA, CDR2 YSYEKL. Deletions cut 4 bases from V and 5 bases from J, with 15 bases between. CDR3 length: 15 residues.

The chain uses TRBV5-1 and TRBJ2-2; 9 bases map to TRBD2. Trimming cost V 3 bases and J 4 bases; bases outside gene matches: 10. The CDR3 consists of 17 residues. CDR1 SGHRS and CDR2 YFSETQ come from the germline V gene. The CDR3 sequence is CASSYLSGRYGTGELFF. CDR3 DNA: TGCGCCAGCAGCTACCTGAGCGGGAGGTACGGCACCGGGGAGCTGTTTTTT.

This clone was found a few times. Here the CDR3 reads CASRPGQGWGEQYF. The CDR3 nucleotides are TGTGCCAGTAGGCCGGGACAGGGATGGGGCGAGCAGTACTTC. This sequence joins TRBV19 and TRBJ2-7; 9 bases are shared with TRBD1. Germline values: CDR1 LNHDA, CDR2 SQIVND (reference sequence). The CDR3 has 14 amino acids. V shed 6 bases, J shed 6 bases, and the junction held 9 bases outside the gene matches.

Concerning this clone: The sample contains more than one DNA sequence encoding this CDR3. This chain uses TRBV6-5 with TRBJ1-2, with D possibly being TRBD1 (6 bases). The CDR3 is 11 amino acids. Germline values: CDR1 MNHEY, CDR2 SVGAGI. V was shortened by 7 bases and J by 5 bases, with 8 bases between the two germline ends. CDR3 loop: CASTQGYGYTF. The CDR3 DNA reads as TGTGCCAGCACTCAGGGGTATGGCTACACCTTC.

The chain combines TRBV28 with TRBJ2-7; 8 bases match TRBD1. The CDR3 has 14 amino acids. The V segment lost 5 bases and the J segment 4 bases; nucleotides outside the gene matches: 7. The germline gives CDR1 MDHEN, CDR2 SYDVKM. The CDR3 loop reads CASSRDRRLYEQYF. The CDR3 coding sequence is TGTGCCAGCAGTCGGGACAGGCGTCTTTACGAGCAGTACTTC.

The V gene is TRBV27, the J gene TRBJ1-1; maybe TRBD1 (5 bases). Germline loops: CDR1 MNHEY, CDR2 SMNVEV (reference sequence). Trimming took off 4 bases at V and 0 bases at J, with 12 bases between the two ends. CDR3 length equals 15 residues. The CDR3 DNA follows: TGTGCCAGCAGTTATCAGGGCAGGGTGAACACTGAAGCTTTCTTT. Translating it yields CASSYQGRVNTEAFF.